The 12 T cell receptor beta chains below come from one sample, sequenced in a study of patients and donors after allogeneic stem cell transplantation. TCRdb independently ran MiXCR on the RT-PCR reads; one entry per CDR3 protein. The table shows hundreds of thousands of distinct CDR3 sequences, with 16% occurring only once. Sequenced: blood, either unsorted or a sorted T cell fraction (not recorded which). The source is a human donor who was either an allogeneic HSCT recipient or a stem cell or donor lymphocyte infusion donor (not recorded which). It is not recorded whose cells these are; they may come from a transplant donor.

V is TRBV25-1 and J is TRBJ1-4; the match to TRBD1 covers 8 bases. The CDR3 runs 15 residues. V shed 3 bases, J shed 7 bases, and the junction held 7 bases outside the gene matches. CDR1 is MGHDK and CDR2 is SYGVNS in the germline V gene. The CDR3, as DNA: TGTGCCAGCAGTGAGCTCGACAGGGGAAGTGAAAAACTGTTTTTT. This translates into CASSELDRGSEKLFF.

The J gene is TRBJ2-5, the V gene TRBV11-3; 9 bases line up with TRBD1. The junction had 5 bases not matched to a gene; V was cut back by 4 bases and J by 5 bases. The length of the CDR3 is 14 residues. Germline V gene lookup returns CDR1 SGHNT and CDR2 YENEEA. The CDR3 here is CASSYTGGRETQYF. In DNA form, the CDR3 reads TGTGCCAGCAGCTATACAGGGGGCCGGGAGACCCAGTACTTC.

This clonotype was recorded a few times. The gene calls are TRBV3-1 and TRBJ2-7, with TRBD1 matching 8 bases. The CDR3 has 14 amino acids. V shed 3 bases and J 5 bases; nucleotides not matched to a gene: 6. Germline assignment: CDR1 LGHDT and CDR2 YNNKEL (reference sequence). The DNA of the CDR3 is TGTGCCAGCAGCCAGACCGGACAGGGTAACGAGCAGTACTTC. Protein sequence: CASSQTGQGNEQYF.

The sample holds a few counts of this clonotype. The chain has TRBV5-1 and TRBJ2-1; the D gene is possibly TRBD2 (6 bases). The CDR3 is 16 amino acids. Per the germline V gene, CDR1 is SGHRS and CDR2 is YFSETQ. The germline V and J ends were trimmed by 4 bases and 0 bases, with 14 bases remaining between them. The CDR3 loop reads CASSEISGSSYNEQFF. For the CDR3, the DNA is TGCGCCAGCAGCGAAATTAGCGGTAGCTCCTACAATGAGCAGTTCTTC.

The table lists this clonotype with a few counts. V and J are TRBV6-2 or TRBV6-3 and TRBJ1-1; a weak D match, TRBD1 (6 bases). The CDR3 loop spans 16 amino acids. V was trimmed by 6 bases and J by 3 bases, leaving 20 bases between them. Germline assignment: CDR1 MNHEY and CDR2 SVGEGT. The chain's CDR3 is CASRDYRVRRDTEAFF. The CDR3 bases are TGTGCCAGCAGAGATTACAGGGTTCGTCGGGACACTGAAGCTTTCTTT.

In DNA form, the CDR3 reads TGTGCCAGCAGCCCAGTTGGGGATGAAAAACTGTTTTTT. Its translation: CASSPVGDEKLFF. This chain connects TRBV6-1 to TRBJ1-4; no firm D call. CDR3 length equals 13 residues. Per the germline V gene, CDR1 is MNHNS and CDR2 is SASEGT. V was shortened by 6 bases and J by 6 bases, with 11 bases between the two germline ends.

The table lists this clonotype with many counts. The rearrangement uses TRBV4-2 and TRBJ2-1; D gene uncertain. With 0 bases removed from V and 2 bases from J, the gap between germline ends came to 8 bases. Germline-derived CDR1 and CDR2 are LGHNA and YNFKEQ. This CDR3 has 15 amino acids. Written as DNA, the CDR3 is TGTGCCAGCAGCCAAGACCCCGGGCCCTACAATGAGCAGTTCTTC. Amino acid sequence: CASSQDPGPYNEQFF.

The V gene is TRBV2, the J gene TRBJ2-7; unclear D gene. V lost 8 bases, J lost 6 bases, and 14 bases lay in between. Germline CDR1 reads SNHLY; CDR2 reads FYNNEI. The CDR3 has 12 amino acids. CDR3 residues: CASFGWAVEQYF. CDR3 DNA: TGTGCCAGCTTTGGTTGGGCGGTCGAGCAGTACTTC.

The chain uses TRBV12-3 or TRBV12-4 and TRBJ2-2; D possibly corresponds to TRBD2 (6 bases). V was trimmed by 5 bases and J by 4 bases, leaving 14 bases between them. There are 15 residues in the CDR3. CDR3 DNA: TGTGCCAGCAGTGGCGGGGTACGGGGCACCGGGGAGCTGTTTTTT. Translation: CASSGGVRGTGELFF.

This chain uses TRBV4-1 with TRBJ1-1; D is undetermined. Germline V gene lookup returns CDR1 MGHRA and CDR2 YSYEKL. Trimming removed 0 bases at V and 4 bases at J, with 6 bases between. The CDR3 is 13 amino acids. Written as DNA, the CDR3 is TGCGCCAGCAGCCAAGAAGGCCGCACTGAAGCTTTCTTT. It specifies CASSQEGRTEAFF.

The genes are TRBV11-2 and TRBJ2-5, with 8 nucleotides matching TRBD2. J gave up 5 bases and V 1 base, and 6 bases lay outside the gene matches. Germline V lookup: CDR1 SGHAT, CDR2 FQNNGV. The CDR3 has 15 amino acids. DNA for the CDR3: TGTGCCAGCAGCTTAGGTGGGACTAGACAGGAGACCCAGTACTTC. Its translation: CASSLGGTRQETQYF. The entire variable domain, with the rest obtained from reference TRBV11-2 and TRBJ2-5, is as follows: EAGVAQSPRYKIIEKRQSVAFWCNPISGHATLYWYQQILGQGPKLLIQFQNNGVVDDSQLPKDRFSAERLKGVDSTLKIQPAKLEDSAVYLCASSLGGTRQETQYFGPGTRLLVL.

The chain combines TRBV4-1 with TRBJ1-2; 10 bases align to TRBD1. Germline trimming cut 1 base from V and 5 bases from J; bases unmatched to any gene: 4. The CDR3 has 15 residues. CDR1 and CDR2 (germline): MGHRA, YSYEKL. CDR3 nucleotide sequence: TGCGCCAGCAGCCAAGGACAGGGGGCAGGGTATGGCTACACCTTC. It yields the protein CASSQGQGAGYGYTF.